Below are 18 T cell receptor beta chains sequenced from a single sample in a study of T cell repertoires in cytomegalovirus infection. TCRdb ran MiXCR on the reads and lists one entry per CDR3 protein. The sample lists approximately 180,000 distinct CDR3 sequences, about a tenth occurring once. Material for sequencing was PBMCs. These receptors were taken from a human donor in good health (CMV status not recorded). Some clones in this sample may be carry-over from other donors' samples.

The J gene is TRBJ2-2, the V gene TRBV27; a possible D gene is TRBD2 (5 bases). Trimming took 5 bases from V and 6 from J, leaving 10 bases between them. This CDR3 region has 13 residues. Looked up from germline, CDR1 is MNHEY and CDR2 is SMNVEV (reference sequence). The CDR3 DNA follows: TGTGCCAGCAGTGGCGGGTTGGCCGGGGAGCTGTTTTTT. It yields the protein CASSGGLAGELFF.

The sample holds many counts of this clonotype. This chain links TRBV7-2 with TRBJ2-3; a weak D match, TRBD2 (7 bases). The CDR3 contains 15 residues. Trimming left V 5 bases short and J 4 bases short, with 16 bases between. Germline CDR1 and CDR2: SGHTA and FQGNSA. As DNA, the CDR3 is TGTGCCAGCAGCGGGGGGGCCGTCGGGCCAGATACGCAGTATTTT. Its protein is CASSGGAVGPDTQYF.

The chain couples TRBV14 to TRBJ1-1; D is unclear. Trimming removed 4 bases from V and 4 bases from J, with 13 bases in between. Per the germline V gene, CDR1 is SGHDN and CDR2 is FVKESK. This CDR3 is 14 amino acids long. CDR3 nucleotide sequence: TGTGCCAGCAGCCTAAATGCTTTTGGCACTGAAGCTTTCTTT. Amino acid sequence: CASSLNAFGTEAFF.

This clonotype was observed at least ten times. The chain joins TRBV19 to TRBJ1-5; 7 bases are a match to TRBD1. V shed 3 bases and J 2 bases; nucleotides not matched to a gene: 1. Germline lookup yields CDR1 LNHDA and CDR2 SQIVND (reference sequence). CDR3 length equals 14 residues. The CDR3 here is CASSITGGNQPQHF. CDR3 nucleotide sequence: TGTGCCAGTAGTATCACAGGGGGCAATCAGCCCCAGCATTTT.

This clonotype was observed many times. The chain combines TRBV27 with TRBJ1-4, with a possible D match to TRBD1 (6 bases). Germline-derived CDR1 and CDR2 are MNHEY and SMNVEV (reference sequence). The germline V and J ends were trimmed by 5 bases and 0 bases, with 16 bases remaining between them. The CDR3 extends over 17 amino acids. CDR3 DNA: TGTGCCAGCAGTATCTCCAGGGGACTCGCAACTAATGAAAAACTGTTTTTT. Translation: CASSISRGLATNEKLFF.

Ten or more counts support this clonotype. The chain carries TRBV20-1 and TRBJ2-2; 7 bases are shared with TRBD2. CDR1 DFQATT and CDR2 SNEGSKA come from the germline V gene (reference sequence). With 0 bases clipped from V and 3 bases from J, the junction kept 4 bases outside the gene matches. This CDR3 has 15 residues. The CDR3: CSARDGDYDTGELFF. Here the CDR3 DNA reads TGCAGTGCTAGAGATGGGGACTACGACACCGGGGAGCTGTTTTTT.

The CDR3 DNA reads as TGTGCCAGCAGTTTATCGACAGGGGTGATTAACTATGGCTACACCTTC. It translates to CASSLSTGVINYGYTF. The rearrangement links TRBV28 to TRBJ1-2; 8 bases map to TRBD1. Germline CDR1 reads MDHEN; CDR2 reads SYDVKM. The CDR3 has 16 amino acids. Losses at the gene ends were 1 base for V and 1 base for J; bases not matched to a gene: 5.

This clonotype has a count of ten or more. V usage is TRBV7-2 and J usage is TRBJ2-2; D is unresolved. This CDR3 has 16 residues. CDR1 is SGHTA, CDR2 FQGNSA, per germline. Trimming stripped 1 base from V and 1 base from J, with 10 bases between. CDR3 sequence reads: CASSLGPTRNTGELFF. The CDR3 DNA reads as TGTGCCAGCAGCTTAGGCCCTACCCGGAACACCGGGGAGCTGTTTTTT.

This clonotype was observed many times. This chain links TRBV4-2 with TRBJ2-1; 14 nucleotides match TRBD2. Trimming took 0 bases from V and 0 from J; bases not matched to a gene: 10. CDR1 is LGHNA and CDR2 is YNFKEQ in the germline V gene. CDR3 length: 21 amino acids. This CDR3 reads CASSQDVGGLAGARSYNEQFF. In nucleotides, the CDR3 is TGTGCCAGCAGCCAAGATGTAGGGGGACTAGCGGGGGCACGCTCCTACAATGAGCAGTTCTTC.

In this sample, this clonotype turned up many times. The V call is TRBV19, the J call TRBJ2-1; D gene ambiguous. The V end lost 3 bases, the J end lost 5 bases, and 8 bases lay between the germline ends. Germline CDR1 and CDR2: LNHDA and SQIVND (reference sequence). This CDR3 comprises 13 residues. DNA of the CDR3: TGTGCCAGTAGTATCGGGCCCAACAATGAGCAGTTCTTC. This translates into CASSIGPNNEQFF. The full variable domain, its missing parts supplied by reference TRBV19 and TRBJ2-1, is DGGITQSPKYLFRKEGQNVTLSCEQNLNHDAMYWYRQDPGQGLRLIYYSQIVNDFQKGDIAEGYSVSREKKESFPLTVTSAQKNPTAFYLCASSIGPNNEQFFGPGTRLTVL.

This clonotype has more than one count but fewer than ten. The V and J genes are TRBV6-5 and TRBJ1-1; D is uncertain. Germline V gene lookup returns CDR1 MNHEY and CDR2 SVGAGI. This CDR3 has 13 amino acids. Trimming removed 8 bases at V and 1 base at J, with 11 bases between. CDR3 nucleotide sequence: TGTGCCAGCTTTAGGGCGTCGAACACTGAAGCTTTCTTT. Translating gives CASFRASNTEAFF.

The V and J genes are TRBV28 and TRBJ2-7; D not resolved. With 5 bases removed from V and 1 base from J, the gap between germline ends came to 6 bases. The CDR3 spans 12 residues. Germline CDR1 MDHEN, CDR2 SYDVKM. This CDR3 is CASSTRSYEQYF. The CDR3 DNA reads as TGTGCCAGCAGTACAAGATCCTACGAGCAGTACTTC.

This clonotype appeared a few times. The chain uses TRBV20-1 and TRBJ1-1, with D perhaps TRBD1 (5 bases). The CDR3 contains 15 residues. From germline, CDR1 is DFQATT and CDR2 SNEGSKA (reference sequence). Trimming removed 6 bases from V and 0 bases from J, with 17 bases in between. In nucleotides, the CDR3 is TGCAGTGCGAGTCCGGGACGTTTAATGAACACTGAAGCTTTCTTT. Protein: CSASPGRLMNTEAFF.

The chain combines TRBV24-1 with TRBJ1-2; D is uncertain. The V gene's germline CDR1 is KGHDR and CDR2 SFDVKD. V shed 4 bases and J shed 6 bases, with 14 bases lying between them. The CDR3 extends over 14 amino acids. CDR3 sequence (DNA): TGTGCCACCAGTGACCCGGGATTGATCAATGGCTACACCTTC. Its translation is CATSDPGLINGYTF.

The sample holds many counts of this clonotype. V is TRBV15 and J is TRBJ2-1, with 11 bases aligning to TRBD2. The V segment lost 7 bases and the J segment 9 bases; nucleotides outside the gene matches: 20. Germline assignment: CDR1 LNHNV and CDR2 YYDKDF (reference sequence). The CDR3 spans 18 residues. The CDR3 DNA is TGTGCCACCATTAGCACGACTAGCGGGGTTCCCCTTTCAAGTGAGCAGTTCTTC. It translates to CATISTTSGVPLSSEQFF.

This clonotype was seen only a few times. The gene calls are TRBV20-1 and TRBJ2-3, with D possibly called TRBD1 or TRBD2 (5 bases each). Germline CDR1 and CDR2: DFQATT and SNEGSKA (reference sequence). V was shortened by 6 bases and J by 11 bases, with 27 bases between the two germline ends. The CDR3 is 15 residues long. CDR3 protein: CSAISLGDPFRVQYF. The CDR3 DNA is TGCAGTGCCATATCCCTCGGGGACCCCTTTAGGGTGCAGTATTTT.

This clonotype was detected a few times. This CDR3 is CASSRPPNYGYTF. DNA of the CDR3: TGTGCCAGCTCACGGCCTCCTAACTATGGCTACACCTTC. The rearrangement joins TRBV18 to TRBJ1-2; D unclear. The germline CDR1 and CDR2 sequences are KGHSH and LQKENI. V lost 4 bases to trimming and J lost 0 bases, with 6 bases between them. The CDR3 loop spans 13 amino acids.

This clonotype was seen repeatedly, ten times or more. The chain couples TRBV28 to TRBJ1-1, with 7 bases fitting TRBD1. Looked up from germline, CDR1 is MDHEN and CDR2 is SYDVKM. CDR3 size: 14 residues. With V trimmed by 4 bases and J by 5 bases, 7 bases remained unmatched. The CDR3 DNA is TGTGCCAGCAGTTGGAGGGGGCTTAGGACTGAAGCTTTCTTT. It translates to CASSWRGLRTEAFF.